A selection of T cell receptor beta chains follows, all from one sample in a study of cytomegalovirus exposure and HLA in healthy donors. Libraries were prepared by immunoSEQ multiplex PCR; TCRdb keeps only in-frame clonotypes and omits some of them. The sample table includes roughly 110,000 clones. Specimen: PBMCs. These TCRs come from a man aged 25-45 years in good health and CMV-seronegative. Both conserved end residues are part of each CDR3. A D gene is named only where the DNA matches it firmly.

j_call: TRBJ2-2
d_call: -
v_call: TRBV2
cdr3_aa: CASSDVRGRTGELFF
cdr3_nt: TGTGCCAGCAGTGATGTAAGGGGTCGGACCGGGGAGCTGTTTTTT

j_call: TRBJ2-5
d_call: -
v_call: TRBV2
cdr3_aa: CASNPRELQETQYF
cdr3_nt: TGTGCCAGCAACCCCCGGGAGTTACAAGAGACCCAGTACTTC

j_call: TRBJ2-3
d_call: TRBD2
v_call: TRBV7-2
cdr3_aa: CASSASGHGTDTQYF
cdr3_nt: TGTGCCAGCAGCGCTAGCGGTCATGGGACAGATACGCAGTATTTT

j_call: TRBJ2-3
d_call: TRBD1
v_call: TRBV7-2
cdr3_aa: CASSLGPDRADTQYF
cdr3_nt: TGTGCCAGCAGCTTAGGCCCAGACAGGGCAGATACGCAGTATTTT

j_call: TRBJ2-7
d_call: TRBD1
v_call: TRBV9
cdr3_aa: CASGTGGFYEQYF
cdr3_nt: TGTGCCAGCGGGACAGGGGGATTCTACGAGCAGTACTTC

j_call: TRBJ1-2
d_call: -
v_call: TRBV18
cdr3_aa: CASSPTAEAGYTF
cdr3_nt: TGTGCCAGCTCACCAACGGCAGAAGCGGGCTACACCTTC

j_call: TRBJ1-2
d_call: -
v_call: TRBV7-2
cdr3_aa: CASSFGTARGYTF
cdr3_nt: TGTGCCAGCAGCTTCGGGACTGCTCGGGGCTACACCTTC

j_call: TRBJ1-5
d_call: -
v_call: TRBV27
cdr3_aa: CASSLLEGNQPQHF
cdr3_nt: TGTGCCAGCAGTTTATTGGAGGGCAATCAGCCCCAGCATTTT

j_call: TRBJ2-7
d_call: -
v_call: TRBV7-6
cdr3_aa: CASSPIGVSYEQYF
cdr3_nt: TGTGCCAGCAGCCCGATAGGGGTTTCCTACGAGCAGTACTTC

j_call: TRBJ2-1
d_call: -
v_call: TRBV7-9
cdr3_aa: CASSAQGGGYNEQFF
cdr3_nt: TGTGCCAGCAGCGCGCAGGGAGGCGGCTACAATGAGCAGTTCTTC

j_call: TRBJ2-3
d_call: -
v_call: TRBV11-3
cdr3_aa: CASSLDGTDTQYF
cdr3_nt: TGTGCCAGCAGCTTAGACGGCACAGATACGCAGTATTTT

j_call: TRBJ2-5
d_call: -
v_call: TRBV5-4
cdr3_aa: CAIRTVGGQETQYF
cdr3_nt: TGTGCCATCCGAACGGTGGGGGGCCAAGAGACCCAGTACTTC

j_call: TRBJ2-3
d_call: TRBD2
v_call: TRBV12-5
cdr3_aa: CASGVAGGTDTQYF
cdr3_nt: TGTGCTAGTGGGGTAGCGGGGGGCACAGATACGCAGTATTTT

j_call: TRBJ1-2
d_call: -
v_call: TRBV6-5
cdr3_aa: CASSYSSTLGSYGYTF
cdr3_nt: TGTGCCAGCAGTTACTCGAGTACATTGGGGAGCTATGGCTACACCTTC

j_call: TRBJ2-5
d_call: TRBD2
v_call: TRBV5-1
cdr3_aa: CASSFGTSGQETQYF
cdr3_nt: TGCGCCAGCAGCTTTGGGACTAGCGGCCAAGAGACCCAGTACTTC

j_call: TRBJ1-4
d_call: -
v_call: TRBV11-3
cdr3_aa: CASIQLGAPSEKLFF
cdr3_nt: TGTGCCAGCATCCAGTTAGGGGCCCCAAGTGAAAAACTGTTTTTT

j_call: TRBJ1-2
d_call: -
v_call: TRBV18
cdr3_aa: CASSPEVNYGYTF
cdr3_nt: TGTGCCAGCTCACCGGAGGTTAACTATGGCTACACCTTC

j_call: TRBJ1-2
d_call: -
v_call: TRBV5-6
cdr3_aa: CASSLATVKGHNYGYTF
cdr3_nt: TGTGCCAGCAGCTTGGCCACAGTAAAGGGGCATAACTATGGCTACACCTTC

j_call: TRBJ2-2
d_call: TRBD2
v_call: TRBV4-1
cdr3_aa: CASSKSLAGGELFF
cdr3_nt: TGCGCCAGCAGCAAGAGTCTAGCGGGGGGGGAGCTGTTTTTT

j_call: TRBJ1-1
d_call: -
v_call: TRBV6-6
cdr3_aa: CASSSGNTEAFF
cdr3_nt: TGTGCCAGCAGTTCGGGTAACACTGAAGCTTTCTTT

j_call: TRBJ1-5
d_call: -
v_call: TRBV28
cdr3_aa: CASSLSLNLASNQPQHF
cdr3_nt: TGTGCCAGCAGTTTATCCCTTAATCTGGCTAGCAATCAGCCCCAGCATTTT

j_call: TRBJ2-1
d_call: -
v_call: TRBV6-1
cdr3_aa: CASRETGRHEQFF
cdr3_nt: TGTGCCAGCAGGGAGACAGGGAGGCATGAGCAGTTCTTC

j_call: TRBJ2-4
d_call: TRBD2
v_call: TRBV7-9
cdr3_aa: CASSLEASGLLGNIQYF
cdr3_nt: TGTGCCAGCAGCTTAGAGGCTAGCGGCCTCCTGGGAAACATTCAGTACTTC

j_call: TRBJ1-6
d_call: -
v_call: TRBV19
cdr3_aa: CASTNRAGRIRSPLHF
cdr3_nt: TGTGCCAGTACTAACAGGGCAGGCCGAATAAGGTCACCCCTCCACTTT

j_call: TRBJ2-1
d_call: TRBD2
v_call: TRBV5-6
cdr3_aa: CASSLGLAGKSSYNEQFF
cdr3_nt: TGTGCCAGCAGCTTGGGACTAGCGGGGAAAAGCTCCTACAATGAGCAGTTCTTC

j_call: TRBJ1-5
d_call: TRBD1
v_call: TRBV5-6
cdr3_aa: CASSSRQGGRNQPQHF
cdr3_nt: TGTGCCAGCAGCTCCCGGCAGGGGGGAAGGAATCAGCCCCAGCATTTT

j_call: TRBJ2-7
d_call: -
v_call: TRBV6-1
cdr3_aa: CAGQGGAHYEQYF
cdr3_nt: TGTGCCGGACAGGGAGGGGCCCACTACGAGCAGTACTTC